This T cell receptor (beta chain) emerged from a study of T cells after yellow fever vaccination (dated by TCRdb to between 2017 and 2020). Study-level background: Libraries from fractions with low cell numbers were prepared with the SMART-Seq v4 Ultra Low Input RNA kit. Blood was drawn at multiple timepoints before and after primary and secondary immunization, with bulk PBMC replicates and cell subsets isolated. To follow T-cell clones before and after primary and booster YFV17D yellow fever vaccination, bulk TCR alpha and beta repertoires were sequenced over time. The cohort comprised two healthy male donors, one aged 18 to 30 and one aged 30 to 40 years. Results the study describes overall, beyond this receptor: A small fraction of clonotypes showed up in both the CD4 and CD8 compartments, probably as a result of convergent recombination. The secondary T-cell response was found to be weaker but faster than the primary response, with a peak reached on day 5 rather than on day 15. Most clones expanded after primary vaccination were re-detected after the booster (approximately 95% of CD4 and 88% of CD8), suggesting broad memory maintenance. Only a couple of donors were included in the study, so the extent to which the findings can be generalized is limited. Computational filtering was needed because FACS-sorted repertoires could contain abundant contaminating clonotypes from the bulk population.

The sample holds a few counts of this clonotype. No antigen is known for it. The sample holds no much larger clone one base away, and base qualities are not on file. Read against the paper, the sample's treatment or condition label means: live attenuated yellow fever vaccine strain. PBMCs were isolated from peripheral blood using a standard Ficoll-Paque protocol. CD4 and CD8 T-cell fractions were isolated with Dynabeads CD4 and CD8 positive selection kits. TriZol was used to extract RNA from bulk PBMCs, CD4 and CD8 fractions, and dextramer-positive and dextramer-negative fractions. CDR1 and CDR2, per the germline V gene, are SGHRS and YFSETQ. The CDR3 numbers 15 residues from cysteine through phenylalanine. Only the CDR3 DNA is retained, 45 bases long and in frame from the first base. Germline trimming amounts to 4 bases on V and 5 bases on J, with 6 as the count of junction bases outside the gene matches.

The sample was run on an Illumina NovaSeq 6000. TCR cDNA was made using 5'RACE template switching, a step that added a universal primer site and unique molecular identifiers. Priming for cDNA synthesis came from both the TCR alpha and TCR beta constant segments. Library amplification involved two PCR steps, and the second step added sample barcodes and sequencing adapters. Sequencing of the libraries was done on either Illumina HiSeq 2500 (2x100 bp) or NovaSeq (2x150 bp). In the paper's pipeline: Reads were demultiplexed and collapsed into UMI consensus sequences with MIGEC, and V(D)J alignment was performed with MiXCR. Vaccine-responding clonotypes were defined with edgeR using replicate PBMC samples, requiring FDR below 0.01 and a log2 fold change above 5 up to day 15. Bulk clonotypes were assigned CD4 or CD8 identity according to which sequenced CD4 or CD8 repertoire held them at higher abundance. TCRdb ran its own pipeline on the public reads, namely fastp trimming at Q25 and MiXCR clone calling, and kept in-frame beta chains. Rows are combined by CDR3 protein, so each entry shows the most common genes and DNA. V and J calls and clone size were set by TCRdb, not the authors. The sample profile shows about 220,000 distinct CDR3 sequences; 3% to 4% of them were found once. The leading ten clones occupy around 3% of the sample.

Specimen: CD4+ T cells sorted from PBMCs, collected 10 days after the yellow fever booster vaccination. The receptor comes from a man aged 18 to 29 who received the YFV17D yellow fever vaccine. The sequence is built from TRBV5-1 and TRBJ1-4; 9 bases in the junction line up with TRBD1. The encoded CDR3 is CASSPGGTGNEKLFF. The nucleotide sequence reads TGCGCCAGCAGCCCCGGGGGGACAGGGAATGAAAAACTGTTTTTT.